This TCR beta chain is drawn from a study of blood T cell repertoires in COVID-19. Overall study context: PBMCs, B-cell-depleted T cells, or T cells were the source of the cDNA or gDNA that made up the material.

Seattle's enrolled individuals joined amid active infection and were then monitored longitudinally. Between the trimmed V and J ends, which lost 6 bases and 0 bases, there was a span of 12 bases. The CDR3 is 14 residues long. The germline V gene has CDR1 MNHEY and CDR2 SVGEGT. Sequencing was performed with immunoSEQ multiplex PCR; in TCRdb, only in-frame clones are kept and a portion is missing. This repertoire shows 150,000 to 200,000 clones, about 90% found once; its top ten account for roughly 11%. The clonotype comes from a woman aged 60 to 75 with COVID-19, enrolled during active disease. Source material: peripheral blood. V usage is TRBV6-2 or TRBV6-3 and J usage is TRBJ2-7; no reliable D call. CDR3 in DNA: TGTGCCAGCAGCCAATCGACACACTCCTACGAGCAGTACTTC. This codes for CASSQSTHSYEQYF.